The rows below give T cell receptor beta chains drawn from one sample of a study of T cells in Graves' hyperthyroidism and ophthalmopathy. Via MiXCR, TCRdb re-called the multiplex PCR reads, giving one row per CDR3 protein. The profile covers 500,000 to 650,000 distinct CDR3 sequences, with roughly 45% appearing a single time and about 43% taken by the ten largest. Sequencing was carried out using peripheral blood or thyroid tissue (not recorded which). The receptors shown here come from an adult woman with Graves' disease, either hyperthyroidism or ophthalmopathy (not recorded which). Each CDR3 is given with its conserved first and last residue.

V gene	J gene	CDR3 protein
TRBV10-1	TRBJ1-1	CASSSNVNTEAFF
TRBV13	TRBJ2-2	CASSRRGTSLPGELFF
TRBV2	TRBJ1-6	CASNPTGGDSPLHF
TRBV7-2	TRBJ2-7	CASRVGTAISYEQYF
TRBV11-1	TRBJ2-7	CASSWIQEDEQYF
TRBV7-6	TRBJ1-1	CASSLAPQAKGTEAFF
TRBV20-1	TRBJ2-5	CSASKTSGATLGETQYF
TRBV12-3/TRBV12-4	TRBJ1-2	CASSLSSGAGGYTF
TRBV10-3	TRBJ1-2	CAIASGRDGYTF
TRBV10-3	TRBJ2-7	CAISGNPLYEQYF
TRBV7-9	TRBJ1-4	CASSLGHGATNEKLFF
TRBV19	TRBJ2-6	CASSISFSGANVLTF
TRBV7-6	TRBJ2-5	CASSLGVMLAETQYF
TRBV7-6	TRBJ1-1	CASSIGAEAFF
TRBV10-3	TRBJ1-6	CAISESPDKNSPLHF
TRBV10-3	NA	CATGGERESFNEQFF
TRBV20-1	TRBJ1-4	CSASFPTTNEKLFF
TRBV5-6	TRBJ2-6	CASSLLTF
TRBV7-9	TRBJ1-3	CASSRGEGMLNTIYF
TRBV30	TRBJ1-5	CAWSYEGNQPQHF
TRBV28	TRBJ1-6	CASIQRQGNSPLHF
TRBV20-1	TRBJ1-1	CSGPSRSMNTEAFF
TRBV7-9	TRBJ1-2	CASSLRTAGNTF
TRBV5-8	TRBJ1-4	CASSRRTGGNEKLFF
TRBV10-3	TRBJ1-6	CAISRDSLDSPLHF
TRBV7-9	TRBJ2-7	CASSPPTGVGELYF
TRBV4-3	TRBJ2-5	CASSQGSGQETQYF
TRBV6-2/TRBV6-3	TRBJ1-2	CASRREHTNYGYTF
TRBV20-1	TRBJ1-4	CSARGHGGKLFF
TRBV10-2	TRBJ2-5	CASKPGLGFEETQYF
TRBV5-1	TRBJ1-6	CASSSGTDNSPLHF